The clone carrying this TCR beta chain was counted at least ten times. V dropped 1 base and J dropped 0 bases, with 6 bases sitting between them. This CDR3 has 14 amino acids. These data are taken from a study of T-cell reconstitution after alpha-beta-depleted transplantation in children. This sample's TCRbeta library carried unique molecular identifier barcodes. Using its own MiXCR run on the PCR reads, TCRdb lists one record per CDR3 protein. The sample consists of approximately 590,000 distinct CDR3 sequences, about 10% of them appearing once. Sequencing was performed on PBMCs from the stem cell graft donor, taken from the stem cell graft. The sequence derives from a human donor who donated a stem cell graft to a child with acute myeloid leukemia. This sequence joins TRBV12-3 or TRBV12-4 and TRBJ2-5; a possible D gene is TRBD2 (5 bases). CDR3 sequence: CASSLGRDQETQYF. The CDR3 DNA sequence: TGTGCCAGCAGTTTAGGGCGGGACCAAGAGACCCAGTACTTC.